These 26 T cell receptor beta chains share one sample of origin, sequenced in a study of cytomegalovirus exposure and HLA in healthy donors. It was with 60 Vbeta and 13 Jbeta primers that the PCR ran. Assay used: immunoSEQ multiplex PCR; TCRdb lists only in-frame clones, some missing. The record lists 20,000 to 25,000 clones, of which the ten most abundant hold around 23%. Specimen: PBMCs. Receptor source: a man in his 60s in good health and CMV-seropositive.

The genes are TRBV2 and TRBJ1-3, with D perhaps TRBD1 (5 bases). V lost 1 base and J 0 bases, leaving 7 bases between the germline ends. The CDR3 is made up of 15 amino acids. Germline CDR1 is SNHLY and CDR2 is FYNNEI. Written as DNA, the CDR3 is TGTGCCAGCAGTGAAGTAGGGGCCTCTGGAAACACCATATATTTT. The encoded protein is CASSEVGASGNTIYF.

Here the CDR3 reads CASSLQLSTEAFF. CDR3 DNA sequence: TGTGCCAGCAGCCTTCAATTGAGTACTGAAGCTTTCTTT. The genes are TRBV11-2 and TRBJ1-1; D unresolved. V gave up 5 bases and J gave up 5 bases, with 12 bases separating them. The length of the CDR3 is 13 residues. CDR1 and CDR2 (germline): SGHAT, FQNNGV.

The CDR3 reads CTSSQDRSQDEQYF. CDR3 sequence (DNA): TGCACCAGCAGCCAGGACAGGAGTCAGGACGAGCAGTACTTC. V usage is TRBV1 and J usage is TRBJ2-7; no DNA check was done on the table's D call, TRBD1. TRBV1 is described as a pseudogene. This CDR3 has 14 residues.

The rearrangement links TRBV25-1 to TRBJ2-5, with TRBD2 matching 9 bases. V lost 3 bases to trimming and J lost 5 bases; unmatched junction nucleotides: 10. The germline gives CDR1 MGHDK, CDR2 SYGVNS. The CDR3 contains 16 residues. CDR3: CASSERLAVKGETQYF. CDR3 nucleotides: TGTGCCAGCAGTGAGAGACTAGCGGTTAAGGGGGAGACCCAGTACTTC.

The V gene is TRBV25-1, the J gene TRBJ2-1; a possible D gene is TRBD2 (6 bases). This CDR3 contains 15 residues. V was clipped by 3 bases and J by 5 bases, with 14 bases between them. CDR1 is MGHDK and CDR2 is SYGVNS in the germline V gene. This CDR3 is CASSDIAEIHNEQFF. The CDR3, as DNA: TGTGCCAGCAGTGACATAGCGGAGATACACAATGAGCAGTTCTTC.

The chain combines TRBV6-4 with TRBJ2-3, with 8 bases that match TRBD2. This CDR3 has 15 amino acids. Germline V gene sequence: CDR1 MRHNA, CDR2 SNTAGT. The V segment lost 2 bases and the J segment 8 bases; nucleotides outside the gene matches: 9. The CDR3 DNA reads TGTGCCAGCAGTGACAAGGGTGGAGCGGGGGTTACGCAGTATTTT. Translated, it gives CASSDKGGAGVTQYF.

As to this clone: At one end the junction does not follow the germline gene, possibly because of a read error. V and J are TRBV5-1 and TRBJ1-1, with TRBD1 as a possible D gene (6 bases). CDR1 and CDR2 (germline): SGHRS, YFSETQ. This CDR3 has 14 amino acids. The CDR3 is CASSLAAGAGEDFF. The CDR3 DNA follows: TGCGCCAGCAGCTTGGCCGCGGGGGCGGGTGAAGATTTCTTT.

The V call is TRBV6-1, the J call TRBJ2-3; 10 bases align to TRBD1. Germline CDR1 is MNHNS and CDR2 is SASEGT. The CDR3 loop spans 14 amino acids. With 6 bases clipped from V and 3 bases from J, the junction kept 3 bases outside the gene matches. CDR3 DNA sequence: TGTGCCAGCAGGTGGACAGGGGGAACAGATACGCAGTATTTT. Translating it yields CASRWTGGTDTQYF.

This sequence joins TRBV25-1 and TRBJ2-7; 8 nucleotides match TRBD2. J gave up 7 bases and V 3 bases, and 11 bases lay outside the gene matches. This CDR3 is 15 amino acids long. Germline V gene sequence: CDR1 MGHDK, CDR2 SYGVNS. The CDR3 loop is CASSDLTSVTGEQYF. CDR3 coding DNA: TGTGCCAGCAGTGACCTGACTAGCGTGACTGGGGAGCAGTACTTC.

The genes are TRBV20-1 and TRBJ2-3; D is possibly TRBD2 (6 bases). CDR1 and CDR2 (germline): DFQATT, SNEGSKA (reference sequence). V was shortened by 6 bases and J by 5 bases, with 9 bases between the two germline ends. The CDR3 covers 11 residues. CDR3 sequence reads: CSAGGGDTQYF. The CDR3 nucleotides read TGCAGTGCCGGGGGTGGAGATACGCAGTATTTT.

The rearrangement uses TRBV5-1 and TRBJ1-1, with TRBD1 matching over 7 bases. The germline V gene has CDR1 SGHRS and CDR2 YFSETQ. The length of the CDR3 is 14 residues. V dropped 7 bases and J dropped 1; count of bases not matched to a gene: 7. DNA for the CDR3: TGCGCCAGCGGACTACAGGGGACGAACACTGAAGCTTTCTTT. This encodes CASGLQGTNTEAFF.

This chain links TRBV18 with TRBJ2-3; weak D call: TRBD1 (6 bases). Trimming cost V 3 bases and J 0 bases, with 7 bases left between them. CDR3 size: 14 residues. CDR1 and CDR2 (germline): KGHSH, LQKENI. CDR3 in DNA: TGTGCCAGCTCACCGGACAGCAGCACAGATACGCAGTATTTT. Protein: CASSPDSSTDTQYF.

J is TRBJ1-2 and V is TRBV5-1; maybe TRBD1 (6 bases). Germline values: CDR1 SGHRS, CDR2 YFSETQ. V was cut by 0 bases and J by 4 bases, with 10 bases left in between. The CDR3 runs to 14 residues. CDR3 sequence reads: CASSLGGHTYGYTF. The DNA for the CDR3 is TGCGCCAGCAGCTTGGGGGGACATACCTATGGCTACACCTTC.

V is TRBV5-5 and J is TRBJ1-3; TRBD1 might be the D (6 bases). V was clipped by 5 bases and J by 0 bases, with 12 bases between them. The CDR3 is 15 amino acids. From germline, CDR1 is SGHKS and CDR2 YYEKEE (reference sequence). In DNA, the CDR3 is TGTGCCAGCAGTCGCACAGGGAGCTCTGGAAACACCATATATTTT. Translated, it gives CASSRTGSSGNTIYF.

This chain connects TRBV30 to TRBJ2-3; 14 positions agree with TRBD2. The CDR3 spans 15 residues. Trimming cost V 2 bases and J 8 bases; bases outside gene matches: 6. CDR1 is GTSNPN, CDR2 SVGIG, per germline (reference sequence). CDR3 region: CAWSSPGLAGGTQYF. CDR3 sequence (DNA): TGTGCCTGGAGTTCCCCTGGACTAGCGGGAGGTACGCAGTATTTT.

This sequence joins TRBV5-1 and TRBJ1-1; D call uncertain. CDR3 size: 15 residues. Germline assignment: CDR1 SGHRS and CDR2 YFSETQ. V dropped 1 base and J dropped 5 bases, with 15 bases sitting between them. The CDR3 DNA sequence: TGCGCCAGCAGCTTGCTTGAACCTATTGGTACTGAAGCTTTCTTT. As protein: CASSLLEPIGTEAFF. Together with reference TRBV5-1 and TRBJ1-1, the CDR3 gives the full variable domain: KAGVTQTPRYLIKTRGQQVTLSCSPISGHRSVSWYQQTPGQGLQFLFEYFSETQRNKGNFPGRFSGRQFSNSRSEMNVSTLELGDSALYLCASSLLEPIGTEAFFGQGTRLTVV.

CDR3 sequence: CASSIPGTSGDSYEQYF. In nucleotides, the CDR3 is TGTGCCAGTAGTATCCCCGGGACTAGCGGGGACTCGTACGAGCAGTACTTC. This chain links TRBV19 with TRBJ2-7; 13 bases map to TRBD2. The CDR3 extends over 17 amino acids. The junction had 9 bases not matched to a gene; V was cut back by 3 bases and J by 4 bases. Germline V gives CDR1 LNHDA, CDR2 SQIVND (reference sequence).

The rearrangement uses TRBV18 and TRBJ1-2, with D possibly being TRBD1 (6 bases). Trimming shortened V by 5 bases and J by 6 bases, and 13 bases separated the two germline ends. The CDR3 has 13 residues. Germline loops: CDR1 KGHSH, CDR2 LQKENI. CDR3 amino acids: CASSGQTGDGYTF. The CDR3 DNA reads TGTGCCAGCTCAGGACAGACGGGTGATGGCTACACCTTC.

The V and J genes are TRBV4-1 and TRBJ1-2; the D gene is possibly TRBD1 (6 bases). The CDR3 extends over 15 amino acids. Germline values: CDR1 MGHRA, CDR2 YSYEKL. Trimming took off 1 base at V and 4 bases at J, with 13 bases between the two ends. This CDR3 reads CASSQGQDLIYGYTF. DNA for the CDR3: TGCGCCAGCAGCCAAGGACAGGACCTTATCTATGGCTACACCTTC.

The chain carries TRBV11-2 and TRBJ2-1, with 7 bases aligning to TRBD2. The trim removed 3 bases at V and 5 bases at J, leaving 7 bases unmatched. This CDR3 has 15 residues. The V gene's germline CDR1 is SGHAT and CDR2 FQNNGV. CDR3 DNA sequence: TGTGCCAGCAGCTTTAGCGGGCCGCCCGACAATGAGCAGTTCTTC. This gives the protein CASSFSGPPDNEQFF.

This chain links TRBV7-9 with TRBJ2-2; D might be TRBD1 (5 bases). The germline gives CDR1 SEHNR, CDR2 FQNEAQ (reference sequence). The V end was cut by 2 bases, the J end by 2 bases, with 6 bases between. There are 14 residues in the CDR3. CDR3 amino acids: CASSLWTNTGELFF. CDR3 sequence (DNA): TGTGCCAGCAGCTTATGGACAAACACCGGGGAGCTGTTTTTT.

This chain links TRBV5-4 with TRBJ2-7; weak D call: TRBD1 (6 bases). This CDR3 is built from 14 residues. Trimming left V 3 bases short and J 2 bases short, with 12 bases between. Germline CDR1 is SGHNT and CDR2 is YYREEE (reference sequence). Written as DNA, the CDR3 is TGTGCCAGCAGCTGGGGACACGAGGCCTACGAGCAGTACTTC. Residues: CASSWGHEAYEQYF.

The CDR3 is CASSPPAGSNQPQHF. The DNA of the CDR3 is TGTGCCAGCTCACCACCAGCAGGTAGCAATCAGCCCCAGCATTTT. V usage is TRBV18 and J usage is TRBJ1-5; D is unresolved. Per germline, CDR1 KGHSH and CDR2 LQKENI. V was pared by 0 bases and J by 0 bases, with 6 bases between. The CDR3 loop spans 15 amino acids. Based on the CDR3 plus reference TRBV18 and TRBJ1-5, the full variable domain is NAGVMQNPRHLVRRRGQEARLRCSPMKGHSHVYWYRQLPEEGLKFMVYLQKENIIDESGMPKERFSAEFPKEGPSILRIQQVVRGDSAAYFCASSPPAGSNQPQHFGDGTRLSIL.

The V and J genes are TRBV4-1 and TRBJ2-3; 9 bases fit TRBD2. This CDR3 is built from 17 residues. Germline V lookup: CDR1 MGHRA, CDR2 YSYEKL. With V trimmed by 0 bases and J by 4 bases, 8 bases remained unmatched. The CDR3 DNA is TGCGCCAGCAGCCAAGATCTAGCTAGCGGGATGCCAGATACGCAGTATTTT. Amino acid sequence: CASSQDLASGMPDTQYF.

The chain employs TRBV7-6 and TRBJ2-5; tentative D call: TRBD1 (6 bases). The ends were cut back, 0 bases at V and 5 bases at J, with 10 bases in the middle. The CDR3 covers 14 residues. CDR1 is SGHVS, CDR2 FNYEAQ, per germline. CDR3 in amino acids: CASSLAGQRETQYF. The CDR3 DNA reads TGTGCCAGCAGCTTAGCCGGACAGAGGGAGACCCAGTACTTC.

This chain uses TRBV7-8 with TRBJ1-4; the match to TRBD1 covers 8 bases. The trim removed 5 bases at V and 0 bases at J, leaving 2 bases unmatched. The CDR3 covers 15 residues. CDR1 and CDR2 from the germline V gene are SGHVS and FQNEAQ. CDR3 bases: TGTGCCAGCAGCCGGACAGGGACAACTAATGAAAAACTGTTTTTT. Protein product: CASSRTGTTNEKLFF.